Following are 22 T cell receptor beta chains from one sample sequenced in a study of PD-L1 blockade in urothelial cancer. Assay used: immunoSEQ multiplex PCR; TCRdb lists only in-frame clones, some missing. The sample lists about 76,000 clones; around 84% were seen once. Sequences were derived from PBMCs, sampled around atezolizumab (anti-PD-L1) treatment. The receptor source for this set is a man aged 65 to 85 with urothelial cancer.

V usage is TRBV4-2 and J usage is TRBJ2-5, with 9 bases lining up with TRBD2. The ends lost 2 bases at V and 5 bases at J; junction bases unmatched: 9. Germline V lookup: CDR1 LGHNA, CDR2 YNFKEQ. The CDR3 runs to 16 residues. CDR3 sequence reads: CASSQTVAGVGETQYF. The CDR3 nucleotides are TGTGCCAGCAGCCAAACCGTAGCGGGAGTGGGCGAGACCCAGTACTTC.

V gene TRBV5-4 combines with J gene TRBJ1-2, with 7 bases that match TRBD1. This CDR3 spans 14 amino acids. V lost 4 bases to trimming and J lost 2 bases; unmatched junction nucleotides: 5. The germline gives CDR1 SGHNT, CDR2 YYREEE (reference sequence). CDR3 bases: TGTGCCAGCAGCCGGGGACAGACCAACTATGGCTACACCTTC. This gives the protein CASSRGQTNYGYTF.

This clone was detected once. The chain uses TRBV11-2 and TRBJ1-1; D possibly corresponds to TRBD1 (6 bases). Germline values: CDR1 SGHAT, CDR2 FQNNGV. This CDR3 is 15 amino acids long. V was shortened by 5 bases and J by 1 base, with 14 bases between the two germline ends. The CDR3 region has the DNA TGTGCCAGCAGCCAGTTACAGGGTGGGAACACTGAAGCTTTCTTT. It codes for CASSQLQGGNTEAFF.

This clone has a handful of counts. The V call is TRBV2, the J call TRBJ1-2, with 9 bases matching TRBD1. Germline CDR1 SNHLY, CDR2 FYNNEI. The CDR3 is made up of 13 amino acids. J lost 4 bases, V lost 10 bases, and 7 bases had no gene match. The CDR3 loop reads CATPGQGSYGYTF. CDR3 coding DNA: TGTGCCACTCCGGGACAGGGATCCTATGGCTACACCTTC.

This sequence joins TRBV18 and TRBJ1-1; 10 nucleotides line up with TRBD1. CDR1 is KGHSH and CDR2 is LQKENI in the germline V gene. The CDR3 is 16 amino acids. Losses at the gene ends were 6 bases for V and 6 bases for J; bases not matched to a gene: 13. This CDR3 reads CASSAERLGTGAEAFF. For the CDR3, the DNA is TGTGCCAGCTCCGCCGAACGACTGGGGACAGGGGCTGAAGCTTTCTTT.

The V gene is TRBV6-6, the J gene TRBJ1-5, with D possibly TRBD1 on 5 matching bases. CDR3 size: 14 residues. V lost 5 bases and J lost 3, with 11 bases in between. Germline CDR1 and CDR2: MNHNY and SVGAGI (reference sequence). As DNA, the CDR3 is TGTGCCAGCAGTCGCCAGGGTGACAATCAGCCCCAGCATTTT. Translation: CASSRQGDNQPQHF.

The V and J genes are TRBV5-4 and TRBJ1-1; maybe TRBD1 (6 bases). This CDR3 contains 14 residues. Germline CDR1 reads SGHNT; CDR2 reads YYREEE (reference sequence). Trimming took 3 bases from V and 1 from J, leaving 10 bases between them. The chain's CDR3 is CASSSRGANTEAFF. Here the CDR3 DNA reads TGTGCCAGCAGCTCCAGGGGCGCGAACACTGAAGCTTTCTTT.

V usage is TRBV7-2 and J usage is TRBJ2-4; 10 bases map to TRBD1. Germline CDR1 SGHTA, CDR2 FQGNSA. The CDR3 runs 16 residues. With 1 base clipped from V and 9 bases from J, the junction kept 9 bases outside the gene matches. Written as DNA, the CDR3 is TGTGCCAGCAGCTTAGAAGTAAGGGACAGGGGAGGCATTCAGTACTTC. It is translated as CASSLEVRDRGGIQYF.

The chain is built from TRBV12-5 and TRBJ2-1; D is unclear. The CDR3 spans 13 residues. Germline V gives CDR1 LGHNT, CDR2 FRNRAP. V was cut by 6 bases and J by 0 bases, with 6 bases left in between. The DNA of the CDR3 is TGTGCTAGTGGCCTGAGCTCCTACAATGAGCAGTTCTTC. Amino acids: CASGLSSYNEQFF. Together with reference TRBV12-5 and TRBJ2-1, the CDR3 gives the full variable domain: DARVTQTPRHKVTEMGQEVTMRCQPILGHNTVFWYRQTMMQGLELLAYFRNRAPLDDSGMPKDRFSAEMPDATLATLKIQPSEPRDSAVYFCASGLSSYNEQFFGPGTRLTVL.

The chain recombines TRBV10-1 with TRBJ2-1; the D gene is possibly TRBD2 (7 bases). Germline V gene data show CDR1 as WNHNN and CDR2 as SYGVQD (reference sequence). V was clipped by 2 bases and J by 2 bases, with 13 bases between them. The CDR3 length is 16 residues. For the CDR3, the DNA is TGCGCCAGCAGTGAGGTTTCGGGGGGCGCCTACAATGAGCAGTTCTTC. Its translation is CASSEVSGGAYNEQFF.

This chain links TRBV14 with TRBJ2-5; D gene ambiguous. V gave up 0 bases and J gave up 5 bases, with 13 bases separating them. The CDR3 runs 15 residues. CDR1 and CDR2 from the germline V gene are SGHDN and FVKESK. The CDR3 DNA reads as TGTGCCAGCAGCCAAGAGTCTACGAGGTGGGAGACCCAGTACTTC. Protein: CASSQESTRWETQYF. Full variable domain (remainder filled in from reference TRBV14 and TRBJ2-5): EAGVTQFPSHSVIEKGQTVTLRCDPISGHDNLYWYRRVMGKEIKFLLHFVKESKQDESGMPNNRFLAERTGGTYSTLKVQPAELEDSGVYFCASSQESTRWETQYFGPGTRLLVL.

This rearrangement joins TRBV11-2 to TRBJ2-1, with 12 positions matching TRBD2. Per germline, CDR1 SGHAT and CDR2 FQNNGV. V shed 0 bases, J shed 5 bases, and the junction held 5 bases outside the gene matches. CDR3 length: 17 residues. The chain's CDR3 is CASSLDPRLAGDNEQFF. The CDR3 nucleotides read TGTGCCAGCAGCTTAGACCCCCGACTAGCGGGAGACAATGAGCAGTTCTTC.

V is TRBV5-1 and J is TRBJ2-3; TRBD2 agrees at 7 bases. The CDR3 is made up of 14 amino acids. The trim removed 4 bases at V and 1 base at J, leaving 3 bases unmatched. Germline values: CDR1 SGHRS, CDR2 YFSETQ. The CDR3 region has the DNA TGCGCCAGCAGCCGCGGGAGTCGCACAGATACGCAGTATTTT. As protein: CASSRGSRTDTQYF.

This chain connects TRBV6-1 to TRBJ2-1; 9 bases match TRBD2. The CDR3 sequence is 14 residues long. The junction had 6 bases not matched to a gene; V was cut back by 7 bases and J by 5 bases. The germline V gene encodes CDR1 MNHNS and CDR2 SASEGT. Here the CDR3 reads CASIRLAGHNEQFF. CDR3 in DNA: TGTGCCAGCATTAGGCTAGCGGGACACAATGAGCAGTTCTTC.

This chain uses TRBV6-5 with TRBJ2-7; D is undetermined. Trimming pared 0 bases from V and 3 bases from J, leaving 9 bases between. CDR3 length: 14 residues. Germline CDR1 is MNHEY and CDR2 is SVGAGI. The CDR3 loop is CASSYSIKFYEQYF. Here the CDR3 DNA reads TGTGCCAGCAGTTACTCAATAAAATTCTACGAGCAGTACTTC.

This clone was recorded only once. The chain combines TRBV5-4 with TRBJ2-3; no clear D gene. V lost 2 bases to trimming and J lost 1 base, with 8 bases between them. Germline CDR1 and CDR2: SGHNT and YYREEE (reference sequence). This CDR3 region has 14 residues. The CDR3 protein is CASSLGVGTDTQYF. The CDR3 bases are TGTGCCAGCAGCTTAGGAGTCGGCACAGATACGCAGTATTTT.

This chain connects TRBV7-2 to TRBJ2-7, with a weak D call TRBD1 (5 bases). The V gene's germline CDR1 is SGHTA and CDR2 FQGNSA. Trimming cost V 5 bases and J 2 bases, with 22 bases left between them. CDR3 length equals 17 residues. The CDR3 loop reads CASSISPPRVLPYEQYF. The CDR3 DNA sequence: TGTGCCAGCAGCATAAGTCCCCCCAGGGTCTTACCCTACGAGCAGTACTTC.

The CDR3 reads CASSAGTGVNGYTF. CDR3 DNA: TGTGCCAGCAGTGCCGGGACAGGGGTAAATGGCTACACCTTC. The J gene is TRBJ1-2, the V gene TRBV6-4; 10 bases map to TRBD1. The CDR3 has 14 amino acids. Germline assignment: CDR1 MRHNA and CDR2 SNTAGT. V lost 4 bases, J lost 6 bases, and 5 bases stayed unmatched.

The chain is built from TRBV25-1 and TRBJ2-1, with a tentative D call TRBD2 (6 bases). CDR3 length: 16 amino acids. V lost 0 bases and J 3 bases, leaving 12 bases between the germline ends. Germline V gives CDR1 MGHDK, CDR2 SYGVNS. The CDR3 DNA reads TGTGCCAGCAGTGAATATACAGCGGGTGACTACAATGAGCAGTTCTTC. Translating gives CASSEYTAGDYNEQFF.

This chain joins TRBV28 and TRBJ2-7; 7 bases agree with TRBD1. Losses at the gene ends were 3 bases for V and 2 bases for J; bases not matched to a gene: 19. Germline loops: CDR1 MDHEN, CDR2 SYDVKM. The CDR3 is 19 residues long. In DNA, the CDR3 is TGTGCCAGCAGTTTGACACTCTCCTTGGACAGGACACCCACCTACGAGCAGTACTTC. It encodes CASSLTLSLDRTPTYEQYF. The full variable domain, in which reference TRBV28 and TRBJ2-7 provide the parts outside the CDR3, is DVKVTQSSRYLVKRTGEKVFLECVQDMDHENMFWYRQDPGLGLRLIYFSYDVKMKEKGDIPEGYSVSREKKERFSLILESASTNQTSMYLCASSLTLSLDRTPTYEQYFGPGTRLTVT.

The genes are TRBV11-2 and TRBJ2-5; D might be TRBD2 (7 bases). The CDR3 is made up of 14 amino acids. The germline V gene encodes CDR1 SGHAT and CDR2 FQNNGV. Trimming stripped 4 bases from V and 9 bases from J, with 18 bases between. The CDR3 sequence is CASSSYRRGGAQYF. Written as DNA, the CDR3 is TGTGCCAGCAGCTCGTACAGACGAGGGGGGGCCCAGTACTTC.

The chain couples TRBV7-8 to TRBJ2-2, with a possible D match to TRBD2 (6 bases). CDR1 is SGHVS, CDR2 FQNEAQ, per germline. This CDR3 contains 15 residues. V was cut by 1 base and J by 1 base, with 7 bases left in between. This CDR3 is CASSLGRGNTGELFF. The CDR3 DNA reads TGTGCCAGCAGCTTAGGGCGGGGGAACACCGGGGAGCTGTTTTTT.